Each of the 10 T cell receptor beta chains below was sequenced from the same sample in a study of patients and donors after allogeneic stem cell transplantation. TCRdb re-derived calls from the RT-PCR reads in MiXCR, one entry per CDR3 protein. The sample gives 200,000 to 250,000 distinct CDR3 sequences, 35% to 45% of which show up once; approximately 10% is in the top ten. The sample consisted of blood, either unsorted or a sorted T cell fraction (not recorded which). These receptors originate from a human donor who was either an allogeneic HSCT recipient or a stem cell or donor lymphocyte infusion donor (not recorded which). It is not recorded whose cells these are; they may come from a transplant donor.

This clonotype appeared a few times. V and J are TRBV9 and TRBJ1-4, with a possible D match to TRBD1 (5 bases). Trimming cost V 0 bases and J 7 bases, with 19 bases left between them. The CDR3 covers 17 residues. CDR1 and CDR2 from the germline V gene are SGDLS and YYNGEE. The CDR3 nucleotides read TGTGCCAGCAGCGTAGGCCAGGCGAGGGGCGTTGCTGAAAAACTGTTTTTT. The encoded protein is CASSVGQARGVAEKLFF.

This clonotype came up a few times. The CDR3 reads CASSLAQDSPLHF. CDR3 in DNA: TGTGCCAGCAGTTTAGCGCAGGATTCACCCCTCCACTTT. The chain links TRBV12-3 or TRBV12-4 to TRBJ1-6, with D hard to call. Trimming left V 0 bases short and J 8 bases short, with 5 bases between. CDR3 size: 13 residues.

The chain links TRBV27 to TRBJ1-5, with 10 nucleotides matching TRBD1. Per the germline V gene, CDR1 is MNHEY and CDR2 is SMNVEV (reference sequence). There are 17 residues in the CDR3. Trimming took 6 bases from V and 4 from J; bases not matched to a gene: 12. The CDR3 DNA reads as TGTGCCAGCAGCCTGAATAGGGGGACAGGGGCGAATCAGCCCCAGCATTTT. It codes for CASSLNRGTGANQPQHF.

The chain is built from TRBV27 and TRBJ1-2, with a tentative D call TRBD1 (5 bases). The germline CDR1 and CDR2 sequences are MNHEY and SMNVEV (reference sequence). Trimming removed 5 bases at V and 8 bases at J, with 12 bases between. The CDR3 is 12 residues long. Here the CDR3 reads CASSPNGHGYTF. CDR3 in DNA: TGTGCCAGCAGTCCCAACGGACACGGCTACACCTTC.

The chain combines TRBV9 with TRBJ1-6, with TRBD1 matching over 9 bases. V lost 0 bases and J lost 5; bases outside the gene matches: 0. CDR1 is SGDLS, CDR2 YYNGEE, per germline. The CDR3 runs 15 residues. The CDR3 sequence: CASSVGQGDNSPLHF. The CDR3 DNA reads as TGTGCCAGCAGCGTAGGACAGGGGGATAATTCACCCCTCCACTTT.

Many counts were recorded for this clonotype. This chain links TRBV10-3 with TRBJ2-3, with 7 bases that match TRBD1. This CDR3 has 15 amino acids. Unmatched junction bases numbered 10, after V lost 5 bases and J lost 5 bases. CDR1 and CDR2 from the germline V gene are ENHRY and SYGVKD. CDR3 protein: CAISKTGESEDTQYF. As DNA, the CDR3 is TGTGCCATCAGTAAAACAGGGGAGAGTGAAGATACGCAGTATTTT.

This clonotype was counted between two and nine times. The chain couples TRBV6-1 to TRBJ2-3, with TRBD2 identical over 7 bases. The germline V gene encodes CDR1 MNHNS and CDR2 SASEGT. The CDR3 is 15 residues long. After removal of 6 bases from V and 2 bases from J, the junction contained 8 bases not matched to a gene. The CDR3 spells CASSAQGGDTDTQYF. Here the CDR3 DNA reads TGTGCCAGCAGCGCCCAGGGAGGGGACACAGATACGCAGTATTTT.

The V call is TRBV5-1, the J call TRBJ2-3; D gene ambiguous. This CDR3 spans 14 amino acids. With 5 bases removed from V and 1 base from J, the gap between germline ends came to 11 bases. The germline V gene has CDR1 SGHRS and CDR2 YFSETQ. The CDR3 DNA reads TGCGCCAGCAGTGTAGGGTTAGGCACAGATACGCAGTATTTT. Translated: CASSVGLGTDTQYF.

The chain employs TRBV20-1 and TRBJ1-6, with D tentatively TRBD1 (6 bases). This CDR3 has 15 residues. CDR1 and CDR2 from the germline V gene are DFQATT and SNEGSKA (reference sequence). The V end lost 0 bases, the J end lost 8 bases, and 14 bases lay between the germline ends. CDR3 amino acids: CSARDRRGTHSPLHF. The CDR3 bases are TGCAGTGCTAGAGATCGGCGGGGGACACATTCACCCCTCCACTTT.

The gene calls are TRBV7-9 and TRBJ1-3, with 8 bases fitting TRBD1. CDR3 length equals 19 residues. Germline assignment: CDR1 SEHNR and CDR2 FQNEAQ (reference sequence). V dropped 4 bases and J dropped 3; count of bases not matched to a gene: 17. CDR3 in DNA: TGTGCCAGCAGCTACGAAGTCTTCACAGGGGGTTCAGGTGGAAACACCATATATTTT. Protein sequence: CASSYEVFTGGSGGNTIYF.